These 30 T cell receptor beta chains came from one sample sequenced in a study of shared clonotypes between healthy human individuals. Some clones are missing from TCRdb's copy, which holds only in-frame ones; the method was immunoSEQ multiplex PCR. The sample carries some 350,000 clones, approximately 79% recorded once. Material for sequencing was memory CD4+ T cells sorted from blood. Noted subset: CD45RA-negative fraction. The receptor set was obtained from a man under 40 in good health.

The rearrangement links TRBV11-3 to TRBJ2-7; D is unresolved. CDR3 size: 15 residues. Germline V gives CDR1 SGHNT, CDR2 YENEEA. Trimming took 1 base from V and 7 from J, leaving 17 bases between them. This CDR3 is CASSLGSRAPQEQYF. The DNA of the CDR3 is TGTGCCAGCAGCTTAGGAAGTAGGGCCCCTCAGGAGCAGTACTTC. Based on the CDR3 plus reference TRBV11-3 and TRBJ2-7, the full variable domain is EAGVVQSPRYKIIEKKQPVAFWCNPISGHNTLYWYLQNLGQGPELLIRYENEEAVDDSQLPKDRFSAERLKGVDSTLKIQPAELGDSAVYLCASSLGSRAPQEQYFGPGTRLTVT.

J is TRBJ2-3 and V is TRBV29-1; 9 bases align to TRBD1. Germline CDR1 SQVTM, CDR2 ANQGSEA. The CDR3 sequence is 15 residues long. The V and J ends lost 6 bases and 6 bases, in that order; junction bases with no gene match: 13. The CDR3 region is CSVTPGQGPPDTQYF. DNA for the CDR3: TGCAGCGTCACCCCGGGACAGGGTCCCCCCGATACGCAGTATTTT.

The chain uses TRBV18 and TRBJ1-4, with no clear D. The CDR3 spans 13 residues. The V and J ends lost 4 bases and 7 bases respectively, with 10 bases between them. Germline V CDR1 and CDR2: KGHSH, LQKENI. CDR3 sequence (DNA): TGTGCCAGCTCACGGGCGGTGAGTGAAAAACTGTTTTTT. Residues: CASSRAVSEKLFF.

The V call is TRBV28, the J call TRBJ2-7; a weak D match, TRBD2 (6 bases). V lost 7 bases to trimming and J lost 0 bases, with 16 bases between them. CDR3 length equals 15 residues. Germline V lookup: CDR1 MDHEN, CDR2 SYDVKM. The CDR3 region is CASTPGREYSYEQYF. In nucleotides, the CDR3 is TGTGCCAGCACCCCGGGGCGGGAATACTCCTACGAGCAGTACTTC. Together with reference TRBV28 and TRBJ2-7, the CDR3 gives the full variable domain: DVKVTQSSRYLVKRTGEKVFLECVQDMDHENMFWYRQDPGLGLRLIYFSYDVKMKEKGDIPEGYSVSREKKERFSLILESASTNQTSMYLCASTPGREYSYEQYFGPGTRLTVT.

This clone was detected once. This chain uses TRBV7-3 with TRBJ2-1, with TRBD2 matching over 10 bases. The CDR3 sequence is 13 residues long. Germline trimming cut 3 bases from V and 10 bases from J; bases unmatched to any gene: 3. CDR1 SGHTA and CDR2 FQGTGA come from the germline V gene. CDR3: CASSFQGLAEQFF. In nucleotides, the CDR3 is TGTGCCAGCAGCTTTCAGGGACTAGCGGAGCAGTTCTTC.

The V gene is TRBV7-2, the J gene TRBJ2-3; 15 positions agree with TRBD2. There are 17 residues in the CDR3. The J segment lost 0 bases and the V segment lost 5 bases, leaving 3 bases of the junction unmatched. Per germline, CDR1 SGHTA and CDR2 FQGNSA. The CDR3 loop reads CASSPGLAGGSTDTQYF. The CDR3, as DNA: TGTGCCAGCAGCCCTGGACTAGCGGGAGGGAGCACAGATACGCAGTATTTT.

This clone has more than one count but fewer than ten. The rearrangement links TRBV28 to TRBJ1-5, with TRBD1 as a possible D gene (6 bases). The CDR3 has 17 amino acids. The V end lost 3 bases, the J end lost 0 bases, and 15 bases lay between the germline ends. CDR1 is MDHEN and CDR2 is SYDVKM in the germline V gene. The CDR3 protein is CASSLARTVGSNQPQHF. The CDR3 DNA follows: TGTGCCAGCAGTTTGGCGAGGACAGTCGGTAGCAATCAGCCCCAGCATTTT.

The chain carries TRBV19 and TRBJ2-7; 7 bases line up with TRBD1. The CDR3 has 14 amino acids. The V and J ends lost 4 bases and 2 bases, in that order; junction bases with no gene match: 5. Germline V gene lookup returns CDR1 LNHDA and CDR2 SQIVND (reference sequence). The CDR3 spells CASSTGTVAYEQYF. CDR3 DNA: TGTGCCAGTAGTACCGGGACAGTGGCCTACGAGCAGTACTTC.

This rearrangement joins TRBV28 to TRBJ1-2; no clear D gene. This CDR3 has 14 amino acids. The V and J ends lost 3 bases and 1 base respectively, with 9 bases between them. From germline, CDR1 is MDHEN and CDR2 SYDVKM. The CDR3 sequence is CASSFYGDNYGYTF. As DNA, the CDR3 is TGTGCCAGCAGTTTTTACGGAGATAACTATGGCTACACCTTC.

V is TRBV28 and J is TRBJ2-5; 15 bases align to TRBD2. The germline gives CDR1 MDHEN, CDR2 SYDVKM. V was clipped by 2 bases and J by 3 bases; unmatched bases: 10. The CDR3 sequence is 19 residues long. The CDR3 reads CASSLGGLAGGSAKETQYF. DNA of the CDR3: TGTGCCAGCAGTTTAGGGGGACTAGCGGGAGGAAGTGCCAAAGAGACCCAGTACTTC. Filled out from reference TRBV28 and TRBJ2-5, the complete variable domain reads DVKVTQSSRYLVKRTGEKVFLECVQDMDHENMFWYRQDPGLGLRLIYFSYDVKMKEKGDIPEGYSVSREKKERFSLILESASTNQTSMYLCASSLGGLAGGSAKETQYFGPGTRLLVL.

This clone was seen a handful of times. V usage is TRBV11-3 and J usage is TRBJ2-7, with 7 bases aligning to TRBD1. With 4 bases clipped from V and 5 bases from J, the junction kept 5 bases outside the gene matches. CDR1 is SGHNT and CDR2 is YENEEA in the germline V gene. CDR3 length equals 13 residues. The CDR3 DNA sequence: TGTGCCAGCAGCTCCGACAGGGTCCACGAGCAGTACTTC. Translating gives CASSSDRVHEQYF.

The V call is TRBV7-2, the J call TRBJ2-5; no reliable D call. V lost 4 bases and J lost 2, with 11 bases in between. Germline-derived CDR1 and CDR2 are SGHTA and FQGNSA. The CDR3 extends over 14 amino acids. CDR3 in DNA: TGTGCCAGCAGCTCCCGGGCTTGGCAAGAGACCCAGTACTTC. It codes for CASSSRAWQETQYF.

This clone is a singleton in its sample. V is TRBV5-1 and J is TRBJ2-7; D may be TRBD1 (10 bases). The V gene's germline CDR1 is SGHRS and CDR2 YFSETQ. V dropped 4 bases and J dropped 3 bases, with 38 bases sitting between them. The CDR3 length is 22 residues. The CDR3: CASSPGDRGRVAGGPLNYEQYF. The DNA for the CDR3 is TGCGCCAGCAGCCCGGGGGACAGGGGAAGAGTTGCGGGAGGGCCTCTGAACTACGAGCAGTACTTC.

As DNA, the CDR3 is TGCGCCAGCAGCCAAGATCTTCGTCGAGAGAACACTGAAGCTTTCTTT. Protein: CASSQDLRRENTEAFF. The V call is TRBV4-3, the J call TRBJ1-1, with D hard to call. This CDR3 has 16 amino acids. Trimming left V 0 bases short and J 1 base short, with 12 bases between. Germline CDR1 is LGHNA and CDR2 is YSLEER.

This clone occurred many times. V usage is TRBV5-1 and J usage is TRBJ2-3; D is unclear. V was pared by 4 bases and J by 1 base, with 10 bases between. Germline CDR1 SGHRS, CDR2 YFSETQ. The CDR3 loop spans 14 amino acids. CDR3 amino acids: CASSDGRGTDTQYF. CDR3 sequence (DNA): TGCGCCAGCAGCGATGGACGGGGCACAGATACGCAGTATTTT.

As regards this clone: A much bigger clone sits one base away, suggesting this may be a read error. The chain couples TRBV11-2 to TRBJ2-3; no clear D gene. Germline CDR1 and CDR2: SGHAT and FQNNGV. Between the trimmed V and J ends, which lost 5 bases and 2 bases, there was a span of 2 bases. The length of the CDR3 is 11 residues. CDR3 nucleotides: TGTGCCAGCAGCCTCACAGATACGCAGTATTTT. The encoded protein is CASSLTDTQYF.

Worth noting for this clone: Within the sample, other DNA sequences also encode this same CDR3. The gene calls are TRBV5-4 and TRBJ2-2; unclear D gene. Germline V gives CDR1 SGHNT, CDR2 YYREEE (reference sequence). The CDR3 is 13 amino acids. Trimming removed 4 bases from V and 1 base from J, with 5 bases in between. CDR3 DNA: TGTGCCAGCAGCCAACAGAACACCGGGGAGCTGTTTTTT. It encodes CASSQQNTGELFF.

This clone came up a few times. The chain uses TRBV10-2 and TRBJ2-1; either TRBD1 or TRBD2 may fit D (5 bases each). The CDR3 sequence is 12 residues long. V was trimmed by 3 bases and J by 12 bases, leaving 12 bases between them. The germline V gene has CDR1 WSHSY and CDR2 SAAADI. CDR3 nucleotides: TGCGCCAGCAGTGAATCAGGGAGTGGGCAGTTCTTC. Protein sequence: CASSESGSGQFF.

The rearrangement joins TRBV9 to TRBJ2-2; 10 nucleotides agree with TRBD2. V trimming: 6 bases; J trimming: 1 base; junction bases outside the gene matches: 12. The CDR3 has 18 residues. Germline V gives CDR1 SGDLS, CDR2 YYNGEE. CDR3 in amino acids: CASTKGLAGAGNTGELFF. CDR3 DNA sequence: TGTGCCAGCACCAAGGGGCTAGCGGGAGCCGGGAACACCGGGGAGCTGTTTTTT.

The chain combines TRBV5-4 with TRBJ2-3; TRBD2 matches at 10 bases. V gave up 0 bases and J gave up 3 bases; unmatched junction bases: 10. There are 18 residues in the CDR3. Germline V gene lookup returns CDR1 SGHNT and CDR2 YYREEE (reference sequence). The CDR3, as DNA: TGTGCCAGCAGCTTGGAGCCTTGGGCTAGCGGGAGAACAGATACGCAGTATTTT. Its protein is CASSLEPWASGRTDTQYF.

The V call is TRBV5-4, the J call TRBJ2-7; 13 bases align to TRBD2. CDR1 and CDR2 from the germline V gene are SGHNT and YYREEE (reference sequence). V shed 4 bases and J 3 bases; nucleotides not matched to a gene: 4. This CDR3 comprises 15 residues. The CDR3 DNA follows: TGTGCCAGCAGCACTAGCGGGAGGGGAATCTACGAGCAGTACTTC. It specifies CASSTSGRGIYEQYF.

The chain employs TRBV7-3 and TRBJ2-1; no clear D. CDR3 size: 15 residues. Germline loops: CDR1 SGHTA, CDR2 FQGTGA. V gave up 6 bases and J gave up 0 bases, with 12 bases separating them. This chain's CDR3 is CASSPLFGSYNEQFF. The CDR3 DNA sequence: TGTGCCAGCAGTCCGCTGTTTGGCTCCTACAATGAGCAGTTCTTC.

The chain carries TRBV5-6 and TRBJ1-1; TRBD1 is a possible D gene (5 bases). The V gene's germline CDR1 is SGHDT and CDR2 YYEEEE. Between the trimmed V and J ends, which lost 2 bases and 1 base, there was a span of 9 bases. This CDR3 contains 14 residues. This chain's CDR3 is CASSFGHPNTEAFF. For the CDR3, the DNA is TGTGCCAGCAGCTTTGGACACCCGAACACTGAAGCTTTCTTT.

The rearrangement uses TRBV29-1 and TRBJ2-2, with D possibly matching TRBD2 (5 bases). This CDR3 contains 15 residues. Germline assignment: CDR1 SQVTM and CDR2 ANQGSEA. V was pared by 3 bases and J by 4 bases, with 15 bases between. The CDR3 nucleotides are TGCAGCGTTGACGTGAGCGGCATGCCCACCGGGGAGCTGTTTTTT. This gives the protein CSVDVSGMPTGELFF.

The gene calls are TRBV19 and TRBJ1-5, with TRBD1 identical over 9 bases. The length of the CDR3 is 16 residues. Trimming removed 2 bases from V and 7 bases from J; junction bases left unmatched: 9. CDR1 LNHDA and CDR2 SQIVND come from the germline V gene (reference sequence). The CDR3: CASSIIGTGRGQPQHF. In DNA, the CDR3 is TGTGCCAGTAGTATAATTGGGACAGGGAGAGGACAGCCCCAGCATTTT.

The J gene is TRBJ2-5, the V gene TRBV5-1; D may be TRBD1 or TRBD2 (5 bases each). Trimming left V 0 bases short and J 2 bases short, with 11 bases between. The CDR3 totals 15 residues. Germline V CDR1 and CDR2: SGHRS, YFSETQ. CDR3 DNA: TGCGCCAGCAGCTTGGCCGGGACGACTCAAGAGACCCAGTACTTC. Protein sequence: CASSLAGTTQETQYF.

The gene calls are TRBV5-1 and TRBJ2-4, with 14 bases fitting TRBD2. The CDR3 spans 15 residues. Germline V gene data show CDR1 as SGHRS and CDR2 as YFSETQ. Losses at the gene ends were 4 bases for V and 7 bases for J; bases not matched to a gene: 4. In DNA, the CDR3 is TGCGCCAGCAGCGCGGGACTAGCGGGAGTTAACATTCAGTACTTC. Protein sequence: CASSAGLAGVNIQYF.

V and J are TRBV6-4 and TRBJ1-6, with 7 positions matching TRBD1. Germline V gene data show CDR1 as MRHNA and CDR2 as SNTAGT. V was clipped by 3 bases and J by 10 bases; unmatched bases: 6. The CDR3 loop spans 14 amino acids. The CDR3 reads CASSEAGGGSPLHF. DNA of the CDR3: TGTGCCAGCAGTGAAGCAGGGGGTGGATCACCCCTCCACTTT.

This clone was detected ten times or more. This rearrangement joins TRBV11-2 to TRBJ2-7, with D unresolved. Germline assignment: CDR1 SGHAT and CDR2 FQNNGV. V was shortened by 4 bases and J by 5 bases, with 18 bases between the two germline ends. The CDR3 runs 15 residues. CDR3 residues: CASSSPRVALHEQYF. CDR3 in DNA: TGTGCCAGCAGCTCCCCCCGAGTAGCATTACACGAGCAGTACTTC.

J is TRBJ2-7 and V is TRBV5-1; the D call may be TRBD1 or TRBD2 (5 bases each). V lost 7 bases and J lost 0, with 20 bases in between. Looked up from germline, CDR1 is SGHRS and CDR2 is YFSETQ. The CDR3 is 16 residues long. The CDR3 DNA reads as TGCGCCAGCTCAGGAAGGGACCCCCATTACTCCTACGAGCAGTACTTC. Translating it yields CASSGRDPHYSYEQYF.